The rows below give T cell receptor beta chains drawn from one sample of a study of radiation and T cells in renal cell carcinoma. Clones were read by immunoSEQ multiplex PCR, and TCRdb kept only the in-frame ones, dropping some. The sample yields about 95,000 clones, 65% to 90% seen once. This material consisted of blood, taken from a patient whose treatment included radiotherapy and nephrectomy. These receptors were taken from a man aged 45-65 years with renal cell carcinoma. Each CDR3 is given with its conserved first and last residue. A D gene is named only where the DNA matches it firmly. A clone size is listed for some rows: how often the clone was seen (once, few, many), or a class if it is expanded.

abundance	len	j_gene	v_gene	d_gene	CDR3aa	CDR3nt
.	14	TRBJ2-1	TRBV11-2	TRBD2	CASSYSGSGGEQFF	TGTGCCAGCAGCTATAGCGGGTCAGGCGGTGAGCAGTTCTTC
once	13	TRBJ1-2	TRBV30	.	CAWSLGHSYGYTF	TGTGCCTGGAGCCTCGGACACTCCTATGGCTACACCTTC
.	16	TRBJ2-5	TRBV21-1	.	CASSKWASGSPETQYF	.
.	13	TRBJ1-1	TRBV6-5	.	CASTPPSGTEAFF	TGTGCCAGCACCCCTCCTTCTGGGACTGAAGCTTTCTTT
many	14	TRBJ1-3	TRBV10-3	TRBD1	CAISTGGSGNTIYF	TGTGCCATCAGTACAGGGGGCTCTGGAAACACCATATATTTT
many	15	TRBJ2-7	TRBV5-1	.	CASSLGRSVGNEQYF	TGCGCCAGCAGCTTGGGTCGCAGCGTCGGCAACGAGCAGTACTTC
once	14	TRBJ1-3	TRBV5-1	TRBD1	CASSSQGGGNTIYF	TGCGCCAGCAGCTCACAGGGGGGCGGAAACACCATATATTTT
once	17	TRBJ1-2	TRBV19	.	CASSIDLTGGAYYGYTF	TGTGCCAGTAGTATAGACTTAACCGGGGGCGCTTACTATGGCTACACCTTC
.	16	TRBJ2-2	TRBV11-2	TRBD2	CASSSLGLAVTGELFF	TGTGCCAGCAGCTCCCTGGGACTAGCGGTCACCGGGGAGCTGTTTTTT
.	12	TRBJ1-2	TRBV5-4	.	CASSWDRYGYTF	TGTGCCAGCAGCTGGGACCGCTATGGCTACACCTTC
once	14	TRBJ1-5	TRBV15	.	CATSREDGNQPQHF	TGTGCCACCAGCAGAGAGGATGGCAATCAGCCCCAGCATTTT
.	12	TRBJ2-1	TRBV7-9	.	CASSSGGNEQFF	TGTGCCAGCAGCTCCGGGGGCAATGAGCAGTTCTTC
.	13	TRBJ1-2	TRBV9	.	CASSNQGTYGYTF	TGTGCCAGCAGCAACCAGGGGACCTATGGCTACACCTTC
few	15	TRBJ1-1	TRBV28	.	CASRTSGTLYTEAFF	TGTGCCAGCAGGACCTCCGGGACCCTGTACACTGAAGCTTTCTTT
.	12	TRBJ2-1	TRBV30	.	CAWKGGWNEQFF	TGTGCCTGGAAAGGGGGGTGGAATGAGCAGTTCTTC
.	15	TRBJ2-7	TRBV27	.	CASSKQGQLSYEQYF	TGTGCCAGCAGTAAACAGGGCCAACTCTCCTACGAGCAGTACTTC
.	15	TRBJ1-2	TRBV7-3	TRBD1	CASSLNRGTGGGYTF	TGTGCCAGCAGCTTAAACCGAGGGACAGGAGGTGGCTACACCTTC
.	16	TRBJ2-5	TRBV18	TRBD2	CASSPQTGGLWETQYF	TGTGCCAGCTCACCACAAACGGGGGGGCTCTGGGAGACCCAGTACTTC
.	13	TRBJ1-2	TRBV27	.	CASSSDRLGGYTF	TGTGCCAGCAGTTCCGACAGGCTGGGCGGCTACACCTTC
.	17	TRBJ2-7	TRBV5-6	TRBD1	CASSLGPGTGGSYEQYF	TGTGCCAGCAGCTTGGGGCCAGGGACAGGGGGCTCCTACGAGCAGTACTTC
.	16	TRBJ1-5	TRBV19	.	CASSILGVSSNQPQHF	TGTGCCAGTAGTATTCTAGGGGTTTCAAGCAATCAGCCCCAGCATTTT
.	15	TRBJ2-7	TRBV9	.	CASSVAGSTEYEQYF	TGTGCCAGCAGCGTAGCAGGCAGTACGGAATACGAGCAGTACTTC
.	13	TRBJ2-7	TRBV18	TRBD2	CASSPGLADEQYF	TGTGCCAGCTCACCGGGACTAGCGGACGAGCAGTACTTC
.	13	TRBJ2-7	TRBV6-5	.	CATSDPEGYEQYF	TGTGCCACCAGTGACCCGGAGGGATACGAGCAGTACTTC
.	15	TRBJ2-1	TRBV5-1	.	CASSLASPGYNEQFF	TGCGCCAGCAGCTTGGCGTCACCAGGCTACAATGAGCAGTTCTTC
.	13	TRBJ2-7	TRBV7-9	.	CASSSGEGVEQYF	TGTGCCAGCAGCTCCGGGGAGGGGGTCGAGCAGTACTTC
.	15	TRBJ1-5	TRBV7-9	.	CASSRQGDSNQPQHF	TGTGCCAGCAGCAGGCAAGGAGATAGCAATCAGCCCCAGCATTTT
.	15	TRBJ1-1	TRBV9	.	CASSTGTRLNTEAFF	TGTGCCAGCAGCACAGGGACAAGACTGAACACTGAAGCTTTCTTT
.	12	TRBJ1-1	TRBV19	.	CASSIAWGQAFF	TGTGCCAGTAGTATTGCTTGGGGGCAGGCTTTCTTT
.	15	TRBJ1-1	TRBV5-1	.	CASSLVPGLNTEAFF	TGCGCCAGCAGCTTGGTACCAGGCCTAAACACTGAAGCTTTCTTT
.	14	TRBJ2-1	TRBV29-1	.	CSERFALGVGEQFF	TGCAGCGAAAGGTTCGCCCTAGGGGTGGGTGAGCAGTTCTTC
.	15	TRBJ1-1	TRBV6-6	.	CASTNGYRLATEAFF	TGTGCCAGCACCAACGGGTACAGGTTGGCCACTGAAGCTTTCTTT
once	17	TRBJ2-1	TRBV2	TRBD2	CASSGTSGGASYNEQFF	TGTGCCAGCTCCGGGACTAGCGGGGGGGCCTCCTACAATGAGCAGTTCTTC
.	14	TRBJ1-6	TRBV5-5	.	CASRRDTWNSPLHF	TGTGCCAGCAGGCGTGACACTTGGAATTCACCCCTCCACTTT
.	15	TRBJ1-2	TRBV28	.	CASSPHSTGLGGYTF	TGTGCCAGCAGTCCACATTCCACAGGGCTTGGCGGCTACACCTTC
.	21	TRBJ2-5	TRBV7-7	.	CASSLEPQGLLGDSYQETQYF	TGTGCTAGCAGCTTAGAGCCCCAGGGGCTATTGGGCGATAGCTACCAAGAGACCCAGTACTTC
.	12	TRBJ2-1	TRBV30	.	CAWMSGPPPQFF	TGTGCCTGGATGAGTGGCCCTCCCCCCCAGTTCTTC
.	14	TRBJ2-4	TRBV6-6	.	CASSPRSGGHIQYF	TGTGCCAGCAGCCCCCGGTCCGGGGGGCACATTCAGTACTTC
few	14	TRBJ2-3	TRBV10-3	.	CAISPSTSTDTQYF	TGTGCCATCAGTCCCTCAACTAGCACAGATACGCAGTATTTT
.	15	TRBJ2-7	TRBV7-2	.	CASSLYLPGLYEQYF	TGTGCCAGCAGCTTATATCTGCCGGGCCTCTACGAGCAGTACTTC
once	15	TRBJ2-7	TRBV5-4	.	CASSRDLTSSYEQYF	TGTGCCAGCAGCAGGGACCTCACGTCCTCCTACGAGCAGTACTTC
.	12	TRBJ2-3	TRBV29-1	TRBD1	CSVGTGADTQYF	TGCAGCGTTGGGACAGGGGCAGATACGCAGTATTTT
.	15	TRBJ2-5	TRBV10-3	TRBD1	CAISQQTGGQETQYF	TGTGCCATCAGTCAACAAACAGGGGGCCAAGAGACCCAGTACTTC
.	14	TRBJ2-1	TRBV6-5	.	CASSLIPGTSEQFF	TGTGCCAGCAGTTTGATCCCAGGGACAAGTGAGCAGTTCTTC
.	15	TRBJ1-2	TRBV2	.	CASSDIGRADYGYTF	TGTGCCAGCAGTGATATAGGACGGGCGGACTATGGCTACACCTTC
.	14	TRBJ2-1	TRBV7-9	.	CASSPLGPYNEQFF	TGTGCCAGCAGCCCACTGGGACCCTACAATGAGCAGTTCTTC
.	16	TRBJ2-3	TRBV5-4	.	CASSSPKAYSTDTQYF	TGTGCCAGCAGCTCCCCTAAGGCCTATAGCACAGATACGCAGTATTTT
.	14	TRBJ1-3	TRBV6-1	.	CATDNTGSFGTIYF	TGTGCCACCGACAACACGGGAAGTTTCGGCACCATATATTTT
.	15	TRBJ1-5	TRBV18	.	CASSPADRYNQPQHF	TGTGCCAGCTCACCAGCCGACAGGTACAATCAGCCCCAGCATTTT
.	14	TRBJ1-2	TRBV2	.	CASSVIGGHYGYTF	TGTGCCAGCAGTGTGATCGGGGGGCACTATGGCTACACCTTC
.	17	TRBJ1-1	TRBV7-3	TRBD1	CASSLRTGGAMNTEAFF	TGTGCCAGCAGCCTTAGGACAGGGGGGGCGATGAACACTGAAGCTTTCTTT
.	12	TRBJ1-2	TRBV7-8	.	CASSPESYGYTF	TGTGCCAGCAGCCCAGAAAGCTATGGCTACACCTTC
.	15	TRBJ1-1	TRBV5-1	.	CASSLGEGGGTEAFF	TGCGCCAGCAGCTTGGGTGAGGGGGGAGGCACTGAAGCTTTCTTT
.	14	TRBJ2-7	TRBV11-2	TRBD1	CASSLGQGPREQYF	TGTGCCAGCAGCTTGGGACAGGGGCCGAGGGAGCAGTACTTC
.	16	TRBJ2-2	TRBV5-1	TRBD1	CASSLAGTGNTGELFF	TGCGCCAGCAGCTTGGCCGGGACAGGGAACACCGGGGAGCTGTTTTTT
.	14	TRBJ1-1	TRBV11-2	.	CASSLGLENTEAFF	TGTGCCAGCAGCTTAGGGTTAGAAAACACTGAAGCTTTCTTT
once	14	TRBJ1-1	TRBV18	.	CASSRGTDFGEAFF	TGTGCCAGCTCTCGCGGGACCGACTTCGGTGAAGCTTTCTTT
.	11	TRBJ2-7	TRBV30	.	CAGLDRGWQYF	TGTGCCGGGCTGGACCGAGGCTGGCAGTACTTC
.	15	TRBJ1-4	TRBV5-1	.	CASSFYSGGNEKLFF	TGCGCCAGCAGCTTTTATAGCGGGGGAAATGAAAAACTGTTTTTT